One sample yielded the 9 T cell receptor beta chains listed below, sequenced in a study of cytomegalovirus exposure and HLA in healthy donors. 60 Vbeta and 13 Jbeta primers were used in PCR. Libraries were prepared by immunoSEQ multiplex PCR; TCRdb keeps only in-frame clonotypes and omits some of them. Of around 110,000 clones detected, 81% appear once; the ten largest clones hold about 3.8%. Input material: PBMCs. These receptors all come from a woman in her twenties or thirties in good health and CMV-seronegative.

The rearrangement joins TRBV28 to TRBJ1-2; D is perhaps TRBD1 (6 bases). The V gene lost 3 bases and the J gene lost 9 bases, with 17 bases spanning the gap. This CDR3 has 14 amino acids. Germline V CDR1 and CDR2: MDHEN, SYDVKM. Here the CDR3 reads CASSLSTGQVSYTF. The CDR3 DNA reads TGTGCCAGCAGTTTGTCAACAGGGCAGGTCAGCTACACCTTC.

Comment on this clone: One end of the junction fails to match germline, which may point to a read error. The CDR3 DNA sequence: TGTGCTAGCAGCCCGCGGAGCGTTAACACCGGGGAGCTGTTTTTT. This gives the protein CASSPRSVNTGELFF. The chain carries TRBV7-7 and TRBJ2-2, with D unclear. Germline-derived CDR1 and CDR2 are SSHAT and FNYEAQ (reference sequence). CDR3 length: 15 amino acids. The variable domain in full, with the rest retrieved from reference TRBV7-7 and TRBJ2-2, is GAGVSQSPRYKVTKRGQDVTLRCDPISSHATLYWYQQALGQGPEFLTYFNYEAQPDKSGLPSDRFSAERPEGSISTLTIQRTEQRDSAMYRCASSPRSVNTGELFFGEGSRLTVL.

This chain links TRBV10-3 with TRBJ2-5, with 7 bases fitting TRBD1. The J call is uncertain, as TRBJ2-7 better fits the DNA end. The CDR3 sequence is 15 residues long. Germline V gene data show CDR1 as ENHRY and CDR2 as SYGVKD. In DNA form, the CDR3 reads TGTGCCATCAGTGAAGGGGACAGCAGCTCCTACGAGCAGTACTTC. Protein product: CAISEGDSSSYEQYF.

This clone was counted once. The rearrangement uses TRBV4-3 and TRBJ2-7, with TRBD1 identical over 10 bases. Trimming removed 4 bases from V and 4 bases from J; junction bases left unmatched: 19. Germline-derived CDR1 and CDR2 are LGHNA and YSLEER. The CDR3 has 19 residues. CDR3 residues: CASSPEGQGIGVSRYEQYF. The CDR3 DNA follows: TGCGCCAGCAGCCCCGAGGGACAGGGGATAGGAGTATCCCGGTACGAGCAGTACTTC.

This chain uses TRBV19 with TRBJ1-2; D is undetermined. V shed 5 bases and J shed 4 bases, with 11 bases lying between them. Germline V gene data show CDR1 as LNHDA and CDR2 as SQIVND (reference sequence). There are 13 residues in the CDR3. The CDR3 here is CASSYNRGYGYTF. The CDR3 DNA sequence: TGTGCCAGTAGTTACAATCGGGGCTATGGCTACACCTTC.

For this clone: At one boundary the junction diverges from the germline segment, which might be a read error. Other DNA sequences in the same sample also yield this CDR3. This chain links TRBV27 with TRBJ1-5; the match to TRBD1 covers 9 bases. Germline CDR1 reads MNHEY; CDR2 reads SMNVEV (reference sequence). The CDR3 length is 17 residues. The CDR3 protein is CASSLIAGDRANQPQHF. The DNA for the CDR3 is TGTGCCAGCAGTTTAATCGCGGGGGACAGGGCAAATCAGCCCCAGCACTTT.

The chain carries TRBV5-4 and TRBJ1-1; D not resolved. CDR3 length: 15 amino acids. Trimming stripped 2 bases from V and 11 bases from J, with 22 bases between. Per germline, CDR1 SGHNT and CDR2 YYREEE (reference sequence). In DNA form, the CDR3 reads TGTGCCAGCAGCTTTAGGGAGACTGTCCCAGGTTTGGCTTTCTTT. Its translation is CASSFRETVPGLAFF.

The chain couples TRBV5-8 to TRBJ2-7; D might be TRBD2 (5 bases). The CDR3 sequence is 13 residues long. V lost 4 bases and J lost 7, with 15 bases in between. The germline CDR1 and CDR2 sequences are SGHTS and YDEGEE. The CDR3 coding sequence is TGTGCCAGCAGCCGCGGTGTAGAGCGGGAGCAGTACTTC. This sequence encodes CASSRGVEREQYF.

This clone was recorded only once. CDR3: CASTEGQGLGSPLHF. In nucleotides, the CDR3 is TGCGCCAGCACCGAGGGACAGGGTTTGGGTTCACCCCTCCACTTT. The chain joins TRBV10-1 to TRBJ1-6; 9 nucleotides align to TRBD1. The J segment lost 9 bases and the V segment lost 7 bases, leaving 10 bases of the junction unmatched. CDR1 is WNHNN and CDR2 is SYGVQD in the germline V gene (reference sequence). The CDR3 contains 15 residues.